The clone carrying this T cell receptor beta chain was seen once. Assay used: immunoSEQ multiplex PCR; TCRdb lists only in-frame clones, some missing. The data hold 75,000 to 100,000 clones, with roughly nine tenths observed a single time. The data belong to a study of T cell changes during pregnancy in multiple sclerosis. Trimming stripped 1 base from V and 4 bases from J, with 21 bases between. The CDR3 extends over 18 amino acids. Per germline, CDR1 LNHDA and CDR2 SQIVND (reference sequence). The sample consisted of peripheral blood, taken after pregnancy. This sequence was found in a female donor in good health, enrolled as a control in a pregnancy study. The chain carries TRBV19 and TRBJ2-3; no firm D call. The CDR3 coding sequence is TGTGCCAGTAGTATAGCGTTCGGCGGCCCCAGAAGCGCAGATACGCAGTATTTT. This sequence encodes CASSIAFGGPRSADTQYF. Full variable domain (missing parts from reference TRBV19 and TRBJ2-3): DGGITQSPKYLFRKEGQNVTLSCEQNLNHDAMYWYRQDPGQGLRLIYYSQIVNDFQKGDIAEGYSVSREKKESFPLTVTSAQKNPTAFYLCASSIAFGGPRSADTQYFGPGTRLTVL.